Following are 14 T cell receptor beta chains from one sample sequenced in a study of control samples from healthy donors and cancer patients (dated by TCRdb to about 2020). Library generation was performed with the immunoSEQ multiplex PCR assay. Not all clones reach the TCRdb copy of this immuneACCESS table, which keeps in-frame sequences only. Checked studies attribute under half of the gap to unresolved V genes and leave the rest unexplained. Here the sample has around 130,000 clones; roughly 91% occur a single time. Roughly 7.8% of the sample is taken by the ten largest. Specimen: PBMCs. The receptors come from a man in his fifties with head and neck cancer.

The chain joins TRBV11-2 to TRBJ1-3, with 8 bases aligning to TRBD1. The germline CDR1 and CDR2 sequences are SGHAT and FQNNGV. V trimming: 5 bases; J trimming: 0 bases; junction bases outside the gene matches: 6. The CDR3 length is 16 residues. The CDR3: CASSRTGGTSGNTIYF. The CDR3 DNA is TGTGCCAGCAGCCGAACAGGGGGAACCTCTGGAAACACCATATATTTT.

V usage is TRBV5-1 and J usage is TRBJ2-1; 7 positions agree with TRBD2. The CDR3 loop spans 14 amino acids. The germline V gene has CDR1 SGHRS and CDR2 YFSETQ. Trimming removed 3 bases from V and 5 bases from J; junction bases left unmatched: 5. CDR3 amino acids: CASSSGLGHNEQFF. CDR3 sequence (DNA): TGCGCCAGCAGCTCCGGACTAGGTCACAATGAGCAGTTCTTC.

The count of this clone is one. This chain uses TRBV5-1 with TRBJ2-1; tentative D call: TRBD1 (6 bases). Trimming cost V 1 base and J 5 bases, with 7 bases left between them. The CDR3 is made up of 13 amino acids. CDR1 is SGHRS, CDR2 YFSETQ, per germline. CDR3 in DNA: TGCGCCAGCAGCTTGACAGGGAACAATGAGCAGTTCTTC. The encoded protein is CASSLTGNNEQFF.

The chain recombines TRBV5-8 with TRBJ2-1; D not resolved. V was shortened by 0 bases and J by 4 bases, with 14 bases between the two germline ends. Germline V gene lookup returns CDR1 SGHTS and CDR2 YDEGEE. The CDR3 is 16 residues long. CDR3 protein: CASSLVLVSQYNEQFF. As DNA, the CDR3 is TGTGCCAGCAGCTTGGTTCTAGTAAGTCAATACAATGAGCAGTTCTTC.

The genes are TRBV7-8 and TRBJ1-2; 9 bases agree with TRBD1. CDR1 and CDR2 from the germline V gene are SGHVS and FQNEAQ. Trimming removed 3 bases from V and 4 bases from J; junction bases left unmatched: 0. This CDR3 region has 13 residues. For the CDR3, the DNA is TGTGCCAGCAGCTTGACAGGGGGCTATGGCTACACCTTC. Translating gives CASSLTGGYGYTF.

This clone appeared a single time. The V gene is TRBV28, the J gene TRBJ1-2; D not certain. V shed 3 bases and J shed 7 bases, with 12 bases lying between them. The CDR3 runs to 13 residues. From germline, CDR1 is MDHEN and CDR2 SYDVKM. The CDR3 region has the DNA TGTGCCAGCAGTTTCAGAACAGTAGGTGGCTACACCTTC. It is translated as CASSFRTVGGYTF.

Comments on this clone: Additional DNA sequences in this sample encode the identical CDR3. The chain joins TRBV7-9 to TRBJ2-1; D is perhaps TRBD2 (6 bases). This CDR3 comprises 13 residues. The V end lost 1 base, the J end lost 7 bases, and 8 bases lay between the germline ends. The germline gives CDR1 SEHNR, CDR2 FQNEAQ (reference sequence). CDR3 loop: CASSLVGGNEQFF. CDR3 coding DNA: TGTGCCAGCAGCTTAGTTGGGGGGAATGAGCAGTTCTTC.

Only one count was recorded for this clone. The rearrangement links TRBV5-4 to TRBJ2-4; 12 bases map to TRBD2. The germline V gene has CDR1 SGHNT and CDR2 YYREEE (reference sequence). V lost 4 bases to trimming and J lost 5 bases; unmatched junction nucleotides: 7. The CDR3 totals 16 residues. The CDR3 DNA reads TGTGCCAGCAGCGCCCTAGCGGGAGGGCGCCAAAACATTCAGTACTTC. Protein: CASSALAGGRQNIQYF.

The chain recombines TRBV10-3 with TRBJ1-4; 8 nucleotides align to TRBD1. J lost 7 bases, V lost 5 bases, and 9 bases had no gene match. The CDR3 runs 15 residues. Germline loops: CDR1 ENHRY, CDR2 SYGVKD. The CDR3 sequence is CAISSSGTGGEKLFF. The CDR3 region has the DNA TGTGCCATCAGTTCATCCGGGACAGGCGGTGAAAAACTGTTTTTT.

The rearrangement joins TRBV27 to TRBJ2-2; tentatively, D is TRBD1 (6 bases). V was cut by 7 bases and J by 5 bases, with 26 bases left in between. CDR1 and CDR2 from the germline V gene are MNHEY and SMNVEV (reference sequence). The CDR3 totals 18 residues. The DNA of the CDR3 is TGTGCCAGCACCTTCCGTCCCACAGGGTATTCTGGGACCGGGGAGCTGTTTTTT. The encoded protein is CASTFRPTGYSGTGELFF.

The V call is TRBV5-4, the J call TRBJ2-5; no definite D call. From germline, CDR1 is SGHNT and CDR2 YYREEE (reference sequence). The length of the CDR3 is 11 residues. V was trimmed by 4 bases and J by 2 bases, leaving 3 bases between them. CDR3 protein: CASSRQETQYF. The CDR3 DNA follows: TGTGCCAGCAGCAGACAAGAGACCCAGTACTTC.

The chain employs TRBV13 and TRBJ1-2; D is unresolved. Per the germline V gene, CDR1 is PRHDT and CDR2 is FYEKMQ (reference sequence). The V and J ends lost 5 bases and 4 bases respectively, with 17 bases between them. CDR3 size: 15 residues. In DNA, the CDR3 is TGTGCCAGCAGCCCTACGTCAGGCCCACCCTATGGCTACACCTTC. The encoded protein is CASSPTSGPPYGYTF.

The chain joins TRBV5-1 to TRBJ1-1; D unclear. With 0 bases removed from V and 5 bases from J, the gap between germline ends came to 11 bases. The germline V gene has CDR1 SGHRS and CDR2 YFSETQ. CDR3 length equals 14 residues. CDR3 sequence reads: CASSLVGTGTEAFF. The CDR3 DNA reads as TGCGCCAGCAGCTTGGTCGGTACGGGAACTGAAGCTTTCTTT.

The rearrangement joins TRBV19 to TRBJ1-2; D is unresolved. The CDR3 has 12 residues. V was shortened by 7 bases and J by 4 bases, with 10 bases between the two germline ends. Germline V gene sequence: CDR1 LNHDA, CDR2 SQIVND (reference sequence). The chain's CDR3 is CASNANVYGYTF. CDR3 sequence (DNA): TGTGCCAGTAATGCCAACGTCTATGGCTACACCTTC.